A selection of T cell receptor beta chains follows, all from one sample in a study of immune reconstitution after stem cell transplant in scleroderma. A single record per CDR3 protein comes from TCRdb applying MiXCR to the RT-PCR reads. The sample holds around 3,000 distinct CDR3 sequences; under 10% are singletons and the top ten take about 10%. The specimen was taken before or after autologous hematopoietic stem cell transplantation (not recorded which). These receptors were collected from a female donor with systemic sclerosis. Both conserved end residues are part of each CDR3. D genes are given only for firm matches. Rows may omit the clone size; those that give it use once, few, many or a size class.

j_call | v_call | clone_size | d_call | cdr3_aa | cdr3_nt
TRBJ2-1 | TRBV20-1 | few | NA | CSAKPGQSYNEQFF | TGCAGTGCCAAGCCCGGACAGAGCTACAATGAGCAGTTCTTC
TRBJ1-1 | TRBV5-4 | medium-sized | NA | CASSPLREGAFF | TGTGCCAGCAGCCCCCTGAGGGAGGGAGCTTTCTTT
TRBJ1-2 | TRBV5-1 | NA | TRBD1 | CASSHQGAGNYGYTF | TGCGCCAGCAGCCACCAGGGGGCGGGCAACTATGGCTACACCTTC
TRBJ2-7 | TRBV5-1 | NA | TRBD1 | CASSQIGTGGYEQYF | TGCGCCAGCAGCCAAATCGGGACAGGGGGCTACGAGCAGTACTTC
TRBJ2-7 | TRBV5-5 | few | TRBD1 | CASSRQGAPAEQYF | TGTGCCAGCAGCCGACAGGGGGCCCCGGCCGAGCAGTACTTC
TRBJ2-3 | TRBV5-1 | few | NA | CASSLAPRGTDTQYF | TGCGCCAGCAGCTTGGCGCCAAGGGGCACAGATACGCAGTATTTT
TRBJ1-4 | TRBV20-1 | NA | TRBD1 | CSAEQGGEKLFF | TGCAGTGCGGAACAGGGGGGCGAAAAACTGTTTTTT
TRBJ2-2 | TRBV7-6 | medium-sized | TRBD1 | CASSLALDRGPTGELFF | TGTGCCAGCAGCTTAGCGTTGGACAGGGGCCCCACCGGGGAGCTGTTTTTT
TRBJ2-2 | TRBV20-1 | few | TRBD1 | CSARDPGQGYTGELFF | TGCAGTGCTAGAGATCCGGGACAGGGGTACACCGGGGAGCTGTTTTTT
TRBJ1-4 | TRBV5-1 | NA | NA | CASSPGGEGEKLFF | TGCGCCAGCAGCCCCGGGGGGGAAGGTGAAAAACTGTTTTTT
TRBJ2-7 | TRBV4-2 | few | TRBD1 | CASSQGQGDYEQYF | TGTGCCAGCAGCCAAGGACAGGGCGACTACGAGCAGTACTTC
TRBJ2-5 | TRBV7-7 | NA | TRBD2 | CASSSGLAGAGETQYF | TGTGCCAGCAGCTCCGGACTAGCGGGGGCCGGGGAGACCCAGTACTTC
TRBJ2-5 | TRBV12-3/TRBV12-4 | NA | NA | CASTTWAQETQYF | TGTGCCAGCACCACTTGGGCGCAGGAGACCCAGTACTTC
TRBJ1-1 | TRBV6-2/TRBV6-3 | NA | NA | CASSQSIGTGEYFF | TGTGCCAGCAGCCAATCGATAGGGACCGGAGAATATTTCTTT
TRBJ2-1 | TRBV7-2 | NA | TRBD2 | CASSWGGYYNEQFF | TGTGCCAGCAGTTGGGGAGGGTACTACAATGAGCAGTTCTTC
TRBJ2-1 | TRBV29-1 | NA | NA | CSVDGRMSLSSYNEQFF | TGCAGCGTTGATGGCAGAATGAGCCTGAGCTCCTACAATGAGCAGTTCTTC